One and the same sample provided the 31 T cell receptor beta chains below, sequenced in a study of blood T cell repertoires in COVID-19. TCRdb keeps only in-frame clones here, not all; method: immunoSEQ multiplex PCR. This sample has 200,000 to 300,000 clones, with about 90% found just once. Sequencing input: PBMCs or T cells enriched from blood (not recorded which). These receptors were obtained from a woman aged 40 to 55 with acute COVID-19.

The chain employs TRBV29-1 and TRBJ2-5; D is undetermined. Germline V gene sequence: CDR1 SQVTM, CDR2 ANQGSEA. The CDR3 totals 12 residues. V was pared by 1 base and J by 4 bases, with 7 bases between. CDR3 coding DNA: TGCAGCGTTGAAGGGCTTGGAGAGACCCAGTACTTC. Translated: CSVEGLGETQYF.

The rearrangement links TRBV4-1 to TRBJ2-3, with TRBD2 matching over 9 bases. Trimming removed 1 base from V and 1 base from J; junction bases left unmatched: 0. Germline CDR1 reads MGHRA; CDR2 reads YSYEKL. The CDR3 consists of 15 residues. CDR3 protein: CASSQGLAGTDTQYF. The CDR3 nucleotides read TGCGCCAGCAGCCAAGGACTAGCGGGCACAGATACGCAGTATTTT.

In its sample, this clone was seen once. The chain links TRBV10-3 to TRBJ2-1; D possibly corresponds to TRBD1 (6 bases). The CDR3 totals 14 residues. The V gene's germline CDR1 is ENHRY and CDR2 SYGVKD. The V end was cut by 10 bases, the J end by 6 bases, with 19 bases between. The CDR3 spells CATRTDSEGNEQFF. The CDR3 nucleotides are TGTGCCACCCGGACAGACTCAGAGGGCAATGAGCAGTTCTTC.

V and J are TRBV18 and TRBJ1-4; 9 bases match TRBD1. CDR3 length: 18 residues. V lost 4 bases, J lost 0 bases, and 9 bases stayed unmatched. The germline CDR1 and CDR2 sequences are KGHSH and LQKENI. The CDR3 nucleotides read TGTGCCAGCTCACTACTTACAGGGGGCGCTGCAACTAATGAAAAACTGTTTTTT. As protein: CASSLLTGGAATNEKLFF.

The chain couples TRBV5-4 to TRBJ1-5; no reliable D call. V lost 0 bases and J 7 bases, leaving 14 bases between the germline ends. CDR1 SGHNT and CDR2 YYREEE come from the germline V gene (reference sequence). This CDR3 spans 15 amino acids. DNA for the CDR3: TGTGCCAGCAGCTTGGATCCGGGATTGGGGCAGCCCCAGCATTTT. This gives the protein CASSLDPGLGQPQHF.

The chain joins TRBV6-5 to TRBJ2-5; 7 bases agree with TRBD2. V shed 7 bases and J 5 bases; nucleotides not matched to a gene: 7. Germline assignment: CDR1 MNHEY and CDR2 SVGAGI. This CDR3 spans 13 amino acids. DNA of the CDR3: TGTGCCAGCAACTACCTAGCGGTGGAGACCCAGTACTTC. Residues: CASNYLAVETQYF.

The V call is TRBV5-1, the J call TRBJ1-5, with a possible D match to TRBD1 (6 bases). The germline V gene encodes CDR1 SGHRS and CDR2 YFSETQ. V gave up 7 bases and J gave up 3 bases, with 17 bases separating them. This CDR3 spans 15 amino acids. As DNA, the CDR3 is TGCGCCAGCTATTGGTCCAGGGGTCTCAATCAGCCCCAGCATTTT. It yields the protein CASYWSRGLNQPQHF. The full variable domain, its missing parts supplied by reference TRBV5-1 and TRBJ1-5, is KAGVTQTPRYLIKTRGQQVTLSCSPISGHRSVSWYQQTPGQGLQFLFEYFSETQRNKGNFPGRFSGRQFSNSRSEMNVSTLELGDSALYLCASYWSRGLNQPQHFGDGTRLSIL.

The chain recombines TRBV11-2 with TRBJ2-5, with 12 nucleotides matching TRBD2. With V trimmed by 5 bases and J by 5 bases, 18 bases remained unmatched. Germline V lookup: CDR1 SGHAT, CDR2 FQNNGV. The CDR3 is 19 residues long. For the CDR3, the DNA is TGTGCCAGCAGCACACCGTCCCCACCGACTAGCGGGAGCGGGGAGACCCAGTACTTC. This translates into CASSTPSPPTSGSGETQYF.

The V gene is TRBV6-5, the J gene TRBJ2-7; 8 bases are shared with TRBD1. Trimming at V came to 7 bases and at J to 2 bases, leaving 10 bases not matched to a gene. Germline V CDR1 and CDR2: MNHEY, SVGAGI. This CDR3 spans 15 amino acids. CDR3 sequence reads: CASIGTGTGPYEQYF. CDR3 coding DNA: TGTGCCAGCATTGGGACGGGGACAGGTCCCTACGAGCAGTACTTC.

The chain couples TRBV5-1 to TRBJ1-5; 7 nucleotides line up with TRBD1. Looked up from germline, CDR1 is SGHRS and CDR2 is YFSETQ. The CDR3 runs 16 residues. V was clipped by 0 bases and J by 2 bases; unmatched bases: 5. CDR3 residues: CASSLGQGGGNQPQHF. CDR3 coding DNA: TGCGCCAGCAGCTTGGGACAGGGTGGGGGCAATCAGCCCCAGCATTTT.

CDR3 sequence reads: CASSEAAGERGTEAFF. CDR3 bases: TGTGCCAGCAGTGAGGCGGCAGGGGAACGAGGCACTGAAGCTTTCTTT. The chain employs TRBV6-1 and TRBJ1-1; weak D call: TRBD1 (6 bases). CDR1 and CDR2 from the germline V gene are MNHNS and SASEGT. This CDR3 is 16 amino acids long. V was trimmed by 3 bases and J by 4 bases, leaving 18 bases between them.

The chain recombines TRBV5-1 with TRBJ2-3; TRBD2 is a possible D gene (6 bases). V was clipped by 4 bases and J by 0 bases, with 12 bases between them. The V gene's germline CDR1 is SGHRS and CDR2 YFSETQ. CDR3 length equals 15 residues. The CDR3 DNA sequence: TGCGCCAGCAGCGGGACTCTGCCGAGCACAGATACGCAGTATTTT. This encodes CASSGTLPSTDTQYF.

The rearrangement uses TRBV27 and TRBJ1-2, with D perhaps TRBD1 (5 bases). The CDR3 spans 15 residues. V dropped 3 bases and J dropped 4 bases, with 15 bases sitting between them. CDR1 MNHEY and CDR2 SMNVEV come from the germline V gene (reference sequence). For the CDR3, the DNA is TGTGCCAGCAGTTTCGGGGGGAGGGGAAGCTATGGCTACACCTTC. It specifies CASSFGGRGSYGYTF.

The chain links TRBV9 to TRBJ1-1; 12 bases line up with TRBD1. The CDR3 has 17 residues. V shed 0 bases and J 5 bases; nucleotides not matched to a gene: 8. The germline CDR1 and CDR2 sequences are SGDLS and YYNGEE. The DNA of the CDR3 is TGTGCCAGCAGCGTAGATGGGACAGGGGGCTCGGGGACTGAAGCTTTCTTT. Amino acids: CASSVDGTGGSGTEAFF. Complete variable domain (other parts from reference TRBV9 and TRBJ1-1): DSGVTQTPKHLITATGQRVTLRCSPRSGDLSVYWYQQSLDQGLQFLIQYYNGEERAKGNILERFSAQQFPDLHSELNLSSLELGDSALYFCASSVDGTGGSGTEAFFGQGTRLTVV.

This clone has just a few counts. V and J are TRBV6-6 and TRBJ1-2; possible D gene TRBD1, 5 bases. The CDR3 length is 12 residues. The germline V and J ends were trimmed by 5 bases and 5 bases, with 9 bases remaining between them. Germline V lookup: CDR1 MNHNY, CDR2 SVGAGI (reference sequence). CDR3 sequence (DNA): TGTGCCAGCAGTCAGACAGATTATGGCTACACCTTC. Translated, it gives CASSQTDYGYTF.

V gene TRBV24-1 combines with J gene TRBJ2-2; 9 nucleotides align to TRBD1. Losses at the gene ends were 6 bases for V and 7 bases for J; bases not matched to a gene: 8. The length of the CDR3 is 15 residues. Germline V gene sequence: CDR1 KGHDR, CDR2 SFDVKD. The CDR3 DNA reads TGTGCCACCAGTCCCCGGGACAGGGCGATCGGGGAGCTGTTTTTT. Translation gives CATSPRDRAIGELFF.

The rearrangement joins TRBV15 to TRBJ2-3; 7 positions match TRBD1. Germline assignment: CDR1 LNHNV and CDR2 YYDKDF (reference sequence). This CDR3 is 14 amino acids long. The ends lost 4 bases at V and 3 bases at J; junction bases unmatched: 4. The CDR3 loop reads CATSTWTGTDTQYF. CDR3 DNA sequence: TGTGCCACCAGCACGTGGACAGGAACAGATACGCAGTATTTT.

The genes are TRBV12-5 and TRBJ1-2; 7 bases fit TRBD1. The V gene end was trimmed by 5 bases and the J gene end by 5 bases; junction bases not matched to a gene: 8. The CDR3 sequence is 14 residues long. Per the germline V gene, CDR1 is LGHNT and CDR2 is FRNRAP. In DNA, the CDR3 is TGTGCTAGTGGTCCAACAGGGGCGCATTATGGCTACACCTTC. This encodes CASGPTGAHYGYTF.

The chain carries TRBV7-9 and TRBJ1-1; D not certain. The germline CDR1 and CDR2 sequences are SEHNR and FQNEAQ (reference sequence). CDR3 length: 13 residues. The V end was cut by 6 bases, the J end by 5 bases, with 13 bases between. Here the CDR3 reads CASSQAGGTEAFF. The CDR3 DNA is TGTGCCAGCAGTCAGGCGGGAGGAACTGAAGCTTTCTTT.

CDR3 sequence reads: CASRKVDRPLYGYTF. CDR3 DNA sequence: TGTGCCAGCAGAAAGGTCGACAGACCTCTCTATGGCTACACCTTC. The rearrangement joins TRBV27 to TRBJ1-2; D is possibly TRBD1 (5 bases). V was clipped by 6 bases and J by 4 bases, with 18 bases between them. The CDR3 runs 15 residues. Germline CDR1 MNHEY, CDR2 SMNVEV (reference sequence).

This clone occurred once. The CDR3 loop is CASSPGLATQYF. In DNA, the CDR3 is TGCGCCAGCAGCCCAGGACTAGCAACGCAGTATTTT. This sequence joins TRBV5-1 and TRBJ2-3; the match to TRBD2 covers 8 bases. This CDR3 has 12 residues. J was trimmed by 9 bases and V by 4 bases; bases with no gene match: 4. Germline V gives CDR1 SGHRS, CDR2 YFSETQ. The full variable domain, in which reference TRBV5-1 and TRBJ2-3 provide the parts outside the CDR3, is KAGVTQTPRYLIKTRGQQVTLSCSPISGHRSVSWYQQTPGQGLQFLFEYFSETQRNKGNFPGRFSGRQFSNSRSEMNVSTLELGDSALYLCASSPGLATQYFGPGTRLTVL.

The rearrangement links TRBV6-5 to TRBJ1-2, with D perhaps matching TRBD1 (6 bases). The CDR3 is 13 amino acids. V dropped 2 bases and J dropped 6 bases, with 10 bases sitting between them. Germline V gene data show CDR1 as MNHEY and CDR2 as SVGAGI. CDR3: CASSYAGVDGYTF. In DNA form, the CDR3 reads TGTGCCAGCAGTTACGCAGGGGTGGATGGCTACACCTTC.

This clone was observed once. The rearrangement links TRBV7-9 to TRBJ1-2; D call uncertain. Looked up from germline, CDR1 is SEHNR and CDR2 is FQNEAQ (reference sequence). There are 14 residues in the CDR3. V was cut by 2 bases and J by 2 bases, with 9 bases left in between. CDR3 sequence: CASSLTEKNYGYTF. CDR3 DNA: TGTGCCAGCAGCTTAACAGAAAAAAACTATGGCTACACCTTC.

The chain links TRBV6-5 to TRBJ2-7; D is ambiguous. Germline CDR1 and CDR2: MNHEY and SVGAGI. V was shortened by 4 bases and J by 3 bases, with 10 bases between the two germline ends. The CDR3 has 13 amino acids. The CDR3 here is CASSSDGYYEQYF. Here the CDR3 DNA reads TGTGCCAGCAGTTCCGACGGGTACTACGAGCAGTACTTC.

The V gene is TRBV28, the J gene TRBJ1-6; 7 nucleotides line up with TRBD1. Germline CDR1 is MDHEN and CDR2 is SYDVKM. The CDR3 totals 14 residues. The V gene end was trimmed by 6 bases and the J gene end by 5 bases; junction bases not matched to a gene: 4. CDR3 nucleotide sequence: TGTGCCAGCAGCCACAGGGGCCATAATTCACCCCTCCACTTT. This gives the protein CASSHRGHNSPLHF.

The rearrangement uses TRBV10-3 and TRBJ2-1, with 7 bases identical to TRBD2. The CDR3 contains 16 residues. V shed 6 bases, J shed 3 bases, and the junction held 11 bases outside the gene matches. Looked up from germline, CDR1 is ENHRY and CDR2 is SYGVKD. DNA for the CDR3: TGTGCCATCAGCGACTCGGGGAGGGAAATCTACAATGAGCAGTTCTTC. This encodes CAISDSGREIYNEQFF.

This chain links TRBV19 with TRBJ2-7; TRBD2 agrees at 10 bases. The CDR3 is 15 amino acids. Germline CDR1 and CDR2: LNHDA and SQIVND (reference sequence). V was clipped by 6 bases and J by 4 bases; unmatched bases: 9. Written as DNA, the CDR3 is TGTGCCAGTAGGCTAGCGGGAGTTCGAGAATACGAGCAGTACTTC. Protein sequence: CASRLAGVREYEQYF.

This clone was seen a single time. CDR3 DNA sequence: TGTGCCAGCAGCCAAAAACCGGGACTAGCGGGAGGGCCTGTCAAGACCCAGTACTTC. This gives the protein CASSQKPGLAGGPVKTQYF. V and J are TRBV3-1 (or the pseudogene TRBV3-2) and TRBJ2-5; 16 bases align to TRBD2. Germline CDR1 and CDR2: LGHDT and YNNKEL (reference sequence). Trimming removed 2 bases from V and 6 bases from J; junction bases left unmatched: 12. This CDR3 has 19 residues.

The chain is built from TRBV7-9 and TRBJ2-6, with D possibly TRBD1 on 5 matching bases. The CDR3 has 16 residues. Germline V lookup: CDR1 SEHNR, CDR2 FQNEAQ (reference sequence). Trimming removed 3 bases at V and 1 base at J, with 10 bases between. The CDR3, as DNA: TGTGCCAGCAGCTTGGACATACCGTCTGGGGCCAACGTCCTGACTTTC. It yields the protein CASSLDIPSGANVLTF.

The chain links TRBV4-1 to TRBJ2-7, with 13 bases identical to TRBD2. CDR1 MGHRA and CDR2 YSYEKL come from the germline V gene. The CDR3 runs 15 residues. J lost 4 bases, V lost 5 bases, and 5 bases had no gene match. The CDR3 is CASSETSGRSYEQYF. The CDR3, as DNA: TGCGCCAGCAGCGAGACTAGCGGGAGGAGTTACGAGCAGTACTTC.

The chain joins TRBV25-1 to TRBJ2-5; 11 nucleotides line up with TRBD2. Germline CDR1 is MGHDK and CDR2 is SYGVNS. This CDR3 has 16 residues. V lost 4 bases to trimming and J lost 1 base; unmatched junction nucleotides: 5. The CDR3 sequence is CASSGRLAGLQETQYF. In nucleotides, the CDR3 is TGTGCCAGCAGTGGCCGACTAGCGGGACTCCAAGAGACCCAGTACTTC. Supplemented by reference TRBV25-1 and TRBJ2-5, the full variable domain reads EADIYQTPRYLVIGTGKKITLECSQTMGHDKMYWYQQDPGMELHLIHYSYGVNSTEKGDLSSESTVSRIRTEHFPLTLESARPSHTSQYLCASSGRLAGLQETQYFGPGTRLLVL.